This T cell receptor beta chain derives from a study of graft-versus-host responses after intestinal transplantation (TCRdb year 2021). For the wider study: The transplants that recipients got were multivisceral, liver-intestinal, or isolated intestinal. All recipients received anti-thymocyte globulin induction followed by maintenance tacrolimus and steroids for roughly 3 years. After intestinal transplantation, graft-versus-host and host-versus-graft alloreactive T cell clones were followed in the graft, circulation and bone marrow using bulk TCR-beta CDR3 sequencing. To identify alloreactive clones, pre-transplant mixed lymphocyte reaction products were sequenced and then compared with unstimulated pre-transplant donor and recipient T cells. The cohort enrolled about two dozen intestinal transplant recipients, one of whom was a retransplant, and a few patients without pretransplant specimens were excluded. A peak of at least 4% donor T cells among recipient peripheral blood mononuclear cells was the definition used for donor T cell macrochimerism. Samples from a few later patients were sequenced in-house on an Illumina MiSeq with MiXCR processing rather than by the commercial service. Study-level results and caveats: GvH clones were found in recipient bone marrow, and some of the GvH clones appeared earlier in ileal mucosa or blood, which is consistent with an intestinal mucosal origin. Peak levels of circulating GvH clones were associated with declines in HvG clones early after transplant. The relatively low number and heterogeneity of intestinal transplant patients limited the conclusions. In the allografts of patients with donor T cell macrochimerism, GvH to HvG T cell clonal ratios were high.

Reading the label with the study, this specimen's time point is: cells obtained before transplantation from donor or recipient. CD3+CD4+ and CD3+CD8+ populations were FACS-sorted from unstimulated pre-transplant donor and recipient cells taken from spleen or lymph nodes. This clone has just a few counts. Its antigen is still unknown. The sample holds no much larger clone one base away, and base qualities are not on file. Preparation of the library involved the immunoSEQ multiplex PCR assay. In most patients, genomic DNA was isolated using the Qiagen DNeasy Blood and Tissue Kit and sent frozen to Adaptive Biotechnologies for TCR sequencing. For most patients, high-throughput TCR-beta CDR3 sequencing of genomic DNA was performed by Adaptive Biotechnologies. On the study's bioinformatics: Adaptive's ImmunoSEQ software supplied the TCR sequencing data for about 18 patients, while MiXCR and VDJtools were used to process a few other patients. To correct CD4 versus CD8 sorting errors, sequences present in both subsets at a frequency ratio below 5:1 were removed. CDR3 nucleotide sequences shared between donor and recipient were removed because their origin could not be assigned. At least 2-fold expansion over unstimulated cells and a minimum CFSE-low frequency of 0.002% (template counts) or 0.001% (read counts) were required for clones to be classified as alloreactive. Clones were considered mappable if detected in sequenced pre-transplant spleen, lymph node, or MLR CFSE-low populations of the donor or recipient. Cumulative frequency of alloreactive clones was calculated as a percentage of all sequences weighted by copy number. What TCRdb holds here is the immuneACCESS table cut down to in-frame rearrangements. Part of the clones is not present; checked against another copy, under half of the missing clones reflect an unresolved V gene, and the others are unexplained. Clone size and the V and J calls come from that table; the DNA yielded D and trimming. A total of about 64,000 clones appear in this sample, 85% to 95% of them only once. The ten biggest clones cover about 1.5% of the sample.

Material: unstimulated CD8+ T cells sorted from spleen or lymph node cells, obtained before transplant. The sequence was obtained from a human donor who was the organ donor for an intestinal transplant.

The CDR3 region has the sequence CASSEGSTDTQYF. The base sequence is TGTGCCAGCAGTGAGGGCAGCACAGATACGCAGTATTTT. This chain joins TRBV6-4 to TRBJ2-3, with the D gene not clear enough to name. Its CDR3 holds 13 amino acids, cysteine through phenylalanine. Of the read, only the CDR3 DNA is kept; its 39 bases are in frame from base 1. The germline V gene encodes CDR1 MRHNA and CDR2 SNTAGT. A distance of 4 bases separates the germline ends of V and J, which lose 3 bases and 0 bases respectively.